The 11 T cell receptor beta chains below all came from one sample that was sequenced in a study of blood T cell repertoires in COVID-19. This table comes from immunoSEQ multiplex PCR, and its TCRdb copy is limited to in-frame clones, with some not included. This table holds around 88,000 clones, over 90% found once. Sequencing used peripheral blood. These receptors were obtained from a man aged 55-75 years with acute or convalescent COVID-19.

This chain connects TRBV11-2 to TRBJ2-3, with 8 bases matching TRBD2. V lost 0 bases and J lost 7; bases outside the gene matches: 9. The CDR3 extends over 16 amino acids. Germline lookup yields CDR1 SGHAT and CDR2 FQNNGV. Here the CDR3 reads CASSLEGAGGLNTQYF. CDR3 DNA: TGTGCCAGCAGCTTAGAAGGGGCGGGAGGTTTGAATACGCAGTATTTT.

About this clone itself: Within the sample, other DNA sequences also encode this same CDR3. This chain connects TRBV18 to TRBJ1-5; 7 bases line up with TRBD1. Germline trimming cut 3 bases from V and 3 bases from J; bases unmatched to any gene: 2. Per the germline V gene, CDR1 is KGHSH and CDR2 is LQKENI. CDR3 length: 14 residues. CDR3 sequence (DNA): TGTGCCAGCTCACCGGGACAGTCCAATCAGCCCCAGCATTTT. Its protein is CASSPGQSNQPQHF.

This rearrangement joins TRBV28 to TRBJ1-2, with a possible D match to TRBD1 (6 bases). CDR3 length: 11 residues. V shed 8 bases and J shed 4 bases, with 8 bases lying between them. Germline V lookup: CDR1 MDHEN, CDR2 SYDVKM. The CDR3 nucleotides are TGTGCCAGCCAGGACAGCTATGGCTACACCTTC. Protein sequence: CASQDSYGYTF.

V usage is TRBV5-4 and J usage is TRBJ2-7; weak D call: TRBD1 (6 bases). This CDR3 contains 16 residues. Germline lookup yields CDR1 SGHNT and CDR2 YYREEE (reference sequence). The V and J ends lost 0 bases and 2 bases respectively, with 15 bases between them. The CDR3 DNA sequence: TGTGCCAGCAGCTTGGCACAGGGTGCCTTGACCTACGAGCAGTACTTC. Translating gives CASSLAQGALTYEQYF.

The chain combines TRBV30 with TRBJ2-1; possibly TRBD2 for D (5 bases). V lost 0 bases, J lost 12 bases, and 12 bases lay in between. The CDR3 contains 12 residues. The germline V gene has CDR1 GTSNPN and CDR2 SVGIG (reference sequence). CDR3 loop: CAWSVQRTGQFF. DNA of the CDR3: TGTGCCTGGAGTGTACAGCGGACGGGGCAGTTCTTC.

The chain uses TRBV15 and TRBJ1-3; D remains unclear. Trimming pared 0 bases from V and 4 bases from J, leaving 10 bases between. The CDR3 has 15 residues. From germline, CDR1 is LNHNV and CDR2 YYDKDF (reference sequence). The CDR3 reads CATSRDLPAGNTIYF. The CDR3 region has the DNA TGTGCCACCAGCAGAGATCTGCCCGCGGGAAACACCATATATTTT.

The V and J genes are TRBV7-9 and TRBJ1-6; no clear D gene. Looked up from germline, CDR1 is SEHNR and CDR2 is FQNEAQ (reference sequence). The CDR3 totals 15 residues. Trimming removed 2 bases from V and 8 bases from J, with 13 bases in between. The CDR3 region has the DNA TGTGCCAGCAGCTTAAGCGTAGGTTTGGATTCACCCCTCCACTTT. This sequence encodes CASSLSVGLDSPLHF.

This chain joins TRBV6-2 or TRBV6-3 and TRBJ2-7; D unresolved. Germline V gene data show CDR1 as MNHEY and CDR2 as SVGEGT. The CDR3 runs to 15 residues. V was pared by 5 bases and J by 0 bases, with 14 bases between. In nucleotides, the CDR3 is TGTGCCAGCAGTGACGCTAGAGGCAGCTCCTACGAGCAGTACTTC. It specifies CASSDARGSSYEQYF.

V and J are TRBV4-2 and TRBJ1-5, with 7 bases that match TRBD1. The CDR3 covers 16 residues. The trim removed 4 bases at V and 5 bases at J, leaving 11 bases unmatched. CDR1 LGHNA and CDR2 YNFKEQ come from the germline V gene. This chain's CDR3 is CASSLNRDRQDQPQHF. The DNA of the CDR3 is TGTGCCAGCAGCCTCAACAGGGACAGACAGGATCAGCCCCAGCATTTT.

The genes are TRBV7-9 and TRBJ2-3, with 11 bases that match TRBD1. Germline V gene sequence: CDR1 SEHNR, CDR2 FQNEAQ (reference sequence). The CDR3 has 16 residues. J gave up 1 base and V 5 bases, and 5 bases lay outside the gene matches. CDR3 sequence (DNA): TGTGCCAGCAGCAAGGGGACAGGGGGGGGCACAGATACGCAGTATTTT. Its protein is CASSKGTGGGTDTQYF.

This clone turned up a few times. The chain recombines TRBV2 with TRBJ2-1, with 7 bases matching TRBD2. V shed 6 bases and J 3 bases; nucleotides not matched to a gene: 5. The CDR3 is made up of 14 amino acids. The germline V gene encodes CDR1 SNHLY and CDR2 FYNNEI. CDR3 protein: CASRNGTIYNEQFF. The CDR3 bases are TGTGCCAGCAGGAACGGGACTATCTACAATGAGCAGTTCTTC.